This T cell receptor beta chain was sequenced during a study of radiation and T cells in renal cell carcinoma (dated by TCRdb to the early 2020s). Describing the broader study: A total of roughly 53 samples underwent TCR beta sequencing, made up of approximately 26 tumors and about 27 peripheral blood samples. In the 53 samples combined, about 4 million unique CDR3 nucleotide sequences were found, encoding about 3 million unique CDR3 amino acid sequences.

The label giving this sample's time point can be read as: tumor resected at nephrectomy. The treatment or condition label, read with the paper, signifies: 15 Gy SBRT to primary tumor, nephrectomy 4 weeks later. The samples were drawn from a clinical trial, where primary renal cell carcinomas were treated with 15 Gy of stereotactic body radiation therapy and then removed by nephrectomy 4 weeks afterward. Every patient had renal cell carcinoma of clear cell pathology. Tumors were dissociated mechanically, digested with collagenase/hyaluronidase at 37 degrees C, processed in gentleMACS C tubes, and stored in liquid nitrogen. The QIAamp DNA Blood Mini Kit (Qiagen) was used to prepare genomic DNA for TCR sequencing. The analyses included just those samples that passed every quality control check. Results and caveats for the whole study, not just this receptor: An increase in top tumor clonotypes in blood was observed from baseline to 2 weeks post-radiation, followed by contraction by 4 weeks, which was taken to suggest transient expansion of tumor-resident clones. TCR clonality was higher in irradiated tumors than in controls, as the top 100 clonotypes made up an average of around 54% of the repertoire in irradiated tumors compared with roughly 40% in nephrectomy-only tumors. Because no pretreatment tumor biopsies were available, whether clonotypes were present in the tumor at baseline could not be determined. The single-armed trial design could not address effects of radiation dose or scheduling on the TCR repertoire. Because only small tumor regions of approximately 1 g were available, intratumoral heterogeneity was not captured. Compared with control tumors, irradiated tumors had a greater number of dominant CDR3 motifs, and these motifs made up a bigger portion of the repertoire.

V sheds 4 bases and J sheds 1 base, leaving 14 bases between their ends. The CDR3 holds 15 amino acids from the cysteine to the phenylalanine. The kept DNA is CDR3 alone, 45 bases in frame from the first base. As encoded in the germline V gene, CDR1 is MGHRA while CDR2 is YSYEKL. Note on this clone: Its antigen is not yet known. Base qualities are not at hand, and no much larger clone is one base apart.

TCR beta libraries were generated from genomic DNA with the immunoSEQ kit, following the manufacturer's recommendations. To prepare libraries, a first multiplex PCR with proprietary primers was run, followed by a second PCR that added unique barcodes, and a bead cleanup was done after each round. A positive control reaction and a negative control reaction, both provided in the kit, were run with every batch of samples. The final libraries underwent checking on an Agilent 4200 TapeStation D1000 ScreenTape, volumetric pooling, and quantification by qPCR. Sequencing was performed on an Illumina NextSeq500 with a MidOutput 150-cycle cartridge, and 156 Read1 and 15 Index1 cycles were run with kit custom primers. The pooled library was loaded at 0.75 to 1 pM, and about 19% PhiX control was spiked in. The authors processed their data as follows. Vendor-processed data were analyzed in R, and a clonotype was defined as all T cells sharing the same CDR3 nucleotide sequence. In the clone abundance analyses, frequencies were normalized to the 10,000 most abundant clones in each sample. Public T cell clones, which averaged fewer than five per sample, were excluded before analysis. ImmunoMap was used for dominant motif analysis with the PAM10 matrix, a gap penalty of 30, and a homology threshold of 0.3, and any motif reaching a cumulative frequency of at least 0.01 was considered dominant. Tumor-enriched clonotypes and baseline blood-enriched clonotypes were defined as those with an abundance difference of at least 32-fold between compartments. Tumor-blood repertoire similarity was measured with the Baroni-Urbani and Buser coefficient, and group comparisons used two-tailed Wilcoxon tests in R. TCRdb mirrors the immuneACCESS table, restricted to in-frame sequences. Some clones are absent from its copies; in checked studies, under half trace to an unresolved V gene, and the reason for the others is unknown. D and trimming come from the DNA, and the V and J calls and clone size come from that table. This sample is represented by over 15,000 clones; about 56% of them were singletons. 10% to 15% of the sample is held by the ten biggest clonotypes.

Recombination connected TRBV4-1 to TRBJ2-7; matching of 6 bases hints at TRBD1 as the D gene. This TCR derives from a man in his fifties with renal cell carcinoma. Source: tumor tissue, taken from a patient whose treatment included radiotherapy and nephrectomy. The base sequence is TGCGCCAGCAGCCCGGGGACACGGATTTCCTACGAGCAGTACTTC. Its translation reads: CASSPGTRISYEQYF.